This TCR beta chain was documented in a study of blood T cell repertoires in COVID-19. Study background: Acute and convalescent COVID-19 specimens originated in the United States, Italy and Spain. Nucleic acid was either cDNA or gDNA, and it came from T cells, B-cell-depleted T cells, or PBMCs.

Authors' analysis steps: Reference gene primer amplification in the assay estimated nucleated cell counts. The method was immunoSEQ multiplex PCR; TCRdb's version includes in-frame clones alone and lacks a portion of them. V and J calls and clone size come straight from that table; D and trimming were deduced from the DNA. The sample lists about 170,000 clones, 88% occurring once. Germline values: CDR1 SNHLY, CDR2 FYNNEI. V shed 2 bases and J shed 1 base, with 8 bases lying between them. The CDR3 loop spans 14 amino acids. This chain links TRBV2 with TRBJ2-5, with no clear D. The receptor was isolated from a man aged 50 to 59 who had recovered from COVID-19. The sequencing input was peripheral blood. The CDR3 DNA follows: TGTGCCAGCAGTGAATCGACAATCCAAGAGACCCAGTACTTC. Its translation: CASSESTIQETQYF.